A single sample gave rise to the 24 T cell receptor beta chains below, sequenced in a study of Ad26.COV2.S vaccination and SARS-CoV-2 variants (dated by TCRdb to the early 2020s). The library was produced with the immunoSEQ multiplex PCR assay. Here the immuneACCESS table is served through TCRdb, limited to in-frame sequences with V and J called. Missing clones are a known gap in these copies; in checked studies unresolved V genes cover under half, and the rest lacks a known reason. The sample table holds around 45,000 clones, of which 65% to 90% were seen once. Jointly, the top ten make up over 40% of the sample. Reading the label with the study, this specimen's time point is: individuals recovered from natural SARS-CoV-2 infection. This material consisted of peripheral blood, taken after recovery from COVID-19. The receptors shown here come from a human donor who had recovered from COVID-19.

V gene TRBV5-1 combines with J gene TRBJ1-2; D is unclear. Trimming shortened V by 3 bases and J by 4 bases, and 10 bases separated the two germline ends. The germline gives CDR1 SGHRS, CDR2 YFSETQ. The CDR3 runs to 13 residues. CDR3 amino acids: CASSSNSAYGYTF. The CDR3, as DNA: TGCGCCAGCAGCTCAAATAGTGCCTATGGCTACACCTTC.

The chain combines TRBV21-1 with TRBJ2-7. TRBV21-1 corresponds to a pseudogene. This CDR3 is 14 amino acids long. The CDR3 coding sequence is TGTGCCAGCAGCAAAGAGGTGGGGGACTACGAGCAGTACTTC. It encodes CASSKEVGDYEQYF.

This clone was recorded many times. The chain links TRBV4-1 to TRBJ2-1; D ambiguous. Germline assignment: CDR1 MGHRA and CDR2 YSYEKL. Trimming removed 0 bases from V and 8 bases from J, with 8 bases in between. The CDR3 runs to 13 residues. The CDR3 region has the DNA TGCGCCAGCAGCCAAGATATGGACGATGAGCAGTTCTTC. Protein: CASSQDMDDEQFF.

The chain's CDR3 is CATSDRAQGRPSTDTQYF. In nucleotides, the CDR3 is TGTGCCACCAGTGATAGAGCACAGGGGCGACCCTCCACAGATACGCAGTATTTT. This chain joins TRBV24-1 and TRBJ2-3, with 7 bases matching TRBD1. Germline V gene lookup returns CDR1 KGHDR and CDR2 SFDVKD. V lost 3 bases, J lost 2 bases, and 13 bases stayed unmatched. The CDR3 loop spans 18 amino acids.

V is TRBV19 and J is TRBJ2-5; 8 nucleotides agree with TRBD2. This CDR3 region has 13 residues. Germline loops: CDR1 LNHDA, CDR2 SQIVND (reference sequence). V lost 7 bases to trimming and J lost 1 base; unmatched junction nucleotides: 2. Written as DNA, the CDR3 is TGTGCCAGTACGAGCGGGAGCCAAGAGACCCAGTACTTC. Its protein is CASTSGSQETQYF.

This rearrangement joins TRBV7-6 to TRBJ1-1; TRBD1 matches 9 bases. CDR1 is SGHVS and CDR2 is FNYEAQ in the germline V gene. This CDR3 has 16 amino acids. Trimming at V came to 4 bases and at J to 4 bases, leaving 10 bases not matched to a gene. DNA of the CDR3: TGTGCCAGCAGCTCATGGGACAGGGATGGTCCCACTGAAGCTTTCTTT. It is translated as CASSSWDRDGPTEAFF.

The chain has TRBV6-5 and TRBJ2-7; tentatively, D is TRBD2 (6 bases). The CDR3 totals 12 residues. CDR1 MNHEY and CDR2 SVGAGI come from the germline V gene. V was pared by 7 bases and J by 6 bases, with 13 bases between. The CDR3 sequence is CASTGLLREQYV. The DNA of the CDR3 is TGTGCCAGCACGGGACTCCTTCGCGAGCAGTACGTC.

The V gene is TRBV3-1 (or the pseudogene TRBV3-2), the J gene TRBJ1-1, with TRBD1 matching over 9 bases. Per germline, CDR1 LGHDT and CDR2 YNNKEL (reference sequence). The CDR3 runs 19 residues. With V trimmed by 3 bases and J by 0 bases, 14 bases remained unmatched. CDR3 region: CASSQETLGDRVMNTEAFF. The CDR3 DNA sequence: TGTGCCAGCAGCCAGGAGACTCTCGGGGACAGGGTAATGAACACTGAAGCTTTCTTT.

The CDR3 loop is CAISESTGPANVLTF. CDR3 bases: TGTGCCATCAGTGAGTCGACAGGTCCAGCCAACGTCCTGACTTTC. The genes are TRBV10-3 and TRBJ2-6; tentatively, D is TRBD1 (6 bases). Germline V lookup: CDR1 ENHRY, CDR2 SYGVKD. Trimming pared 0 bases from V and 7 bases from J, leaving 10 bases between. This CDR3 comprises 15 residues.

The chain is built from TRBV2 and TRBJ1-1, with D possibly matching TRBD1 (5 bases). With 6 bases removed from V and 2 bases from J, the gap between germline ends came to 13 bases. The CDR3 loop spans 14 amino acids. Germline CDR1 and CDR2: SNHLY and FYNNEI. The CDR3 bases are TGTGCCAGCAGGGTGGGGGGTTTCAACACTGAAGCTTTCTTT. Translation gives CASRVGGFNTEAFF.

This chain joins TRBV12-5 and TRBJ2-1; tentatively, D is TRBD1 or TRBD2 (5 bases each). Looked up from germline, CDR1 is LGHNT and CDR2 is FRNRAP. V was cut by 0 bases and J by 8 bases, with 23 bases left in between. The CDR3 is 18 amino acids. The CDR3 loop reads CASGLVTTGGSNNDEQFF. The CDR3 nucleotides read TGTGCTAGTGGTTTGGTAACCACTGGGGGTAGCAATAACGATGAGCAGTTCTTC.

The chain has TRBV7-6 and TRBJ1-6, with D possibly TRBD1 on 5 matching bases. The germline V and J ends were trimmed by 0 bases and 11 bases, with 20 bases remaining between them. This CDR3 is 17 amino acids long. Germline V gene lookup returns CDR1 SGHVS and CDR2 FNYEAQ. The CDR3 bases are TGTGCCAGCAGCTTAGCGGGGGGTAAAGCCTATAGTGCACCCCTCCACTTT. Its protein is CASSLAGGKAYSAPLHF.

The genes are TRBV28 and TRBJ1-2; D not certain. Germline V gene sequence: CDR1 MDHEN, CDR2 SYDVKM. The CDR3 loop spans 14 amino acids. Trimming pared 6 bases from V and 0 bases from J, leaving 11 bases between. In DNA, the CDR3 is TGTGCCAGCAGCCCGGGGTCGGCTAACTATGGCTACACCTTC. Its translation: CASSPGSANYGYTF.

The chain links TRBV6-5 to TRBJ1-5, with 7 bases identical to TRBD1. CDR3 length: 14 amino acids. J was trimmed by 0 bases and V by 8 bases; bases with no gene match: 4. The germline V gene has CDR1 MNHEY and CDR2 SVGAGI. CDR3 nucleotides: TGTGCCAGCGGGACAGACTATAGCAATCAGCCCCAGCATTTT. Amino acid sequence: CASGTDYSNQPQHF.

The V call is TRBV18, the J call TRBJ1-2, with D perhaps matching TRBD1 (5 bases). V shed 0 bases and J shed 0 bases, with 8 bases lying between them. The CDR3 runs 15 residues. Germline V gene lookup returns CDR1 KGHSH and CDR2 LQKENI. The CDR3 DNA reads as TGTGCCAGCTCACCACCGACAGCTACTAACTATGGCTACACCTTC. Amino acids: CASSPPTATNYGYTF. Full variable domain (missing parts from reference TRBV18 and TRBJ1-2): NAGVMQNPRHLVRRRGQEARLRCSPMKGHSHVYWYRQLPEEGLKFMVYLQKENIIDESGMPKERFSAEFPKEGPSILRIQQVVRGDSAAYFCASSPPTATNYGYTFGSGTRLTVV.

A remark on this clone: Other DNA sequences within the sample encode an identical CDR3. This CDR3 reads CASSVAGGATSTDTQYF. CDR3 DNA: TGTGCCAGCAGCGTGGCGGGAGGGGCAACTAGCACAGATACGCAGTATTTT. The chain is built from TRBV9 and TRBJ2-3; 9 nucleotides match TRBD2. Germline V gives CDR1 SGDLS, CDR2 YYNGEE. This CDR3 region has 17 residues. With V trimmed by 2 bases and J by 0 bases, 7 bases remained unmatched. Combining the CDR3 with reference TRBV9 and TRBJ2-3 gives the whole variable domain DSGVTQTPKHLITATGQRVTLRCSPRSGDLSVYWYQQSLDQGLQFLIQYYNGEERAKGNILERFSAQQFPDLHSELNLSSLELGDSALYFCASSVAGGATSTDTQYFGPGTRLTVL.

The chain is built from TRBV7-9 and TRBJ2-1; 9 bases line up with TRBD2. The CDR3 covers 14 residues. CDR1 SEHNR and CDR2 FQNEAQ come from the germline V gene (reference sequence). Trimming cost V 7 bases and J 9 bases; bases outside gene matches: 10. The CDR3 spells CASIGSSGIGEQFF. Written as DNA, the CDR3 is TGTGCCAGCATAGGGTCTAGCGGGATTGGTGAGCAGTTCTTC.

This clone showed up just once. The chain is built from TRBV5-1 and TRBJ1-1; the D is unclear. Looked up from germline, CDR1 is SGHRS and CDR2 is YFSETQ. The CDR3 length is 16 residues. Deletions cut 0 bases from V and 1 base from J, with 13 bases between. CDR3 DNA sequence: TGCGCCAGCAGCTTGGCAACAAGGTGGGAGAACACTGAAGCTTTCTTT. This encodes CASSLATRWENTEAFF.

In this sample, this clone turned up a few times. The CDR3 bases are TGCGCCAGCAGCTTTGGAAGCGGGAACACCGGGGAGCTGTTTTTT. As protein: CASSFGSGNTGELFF. V is TRBV5-1 and J is TRBJ2-2; the D gene is possibly TRBD2 (5 bases). The CDR3 spans 15 residues. Germline V lookup: CDR1 SGHRS, CDR2 YFSETQ. Trimming took off 2 bases at V and 1 base at J, with 9 bases between the two ends.

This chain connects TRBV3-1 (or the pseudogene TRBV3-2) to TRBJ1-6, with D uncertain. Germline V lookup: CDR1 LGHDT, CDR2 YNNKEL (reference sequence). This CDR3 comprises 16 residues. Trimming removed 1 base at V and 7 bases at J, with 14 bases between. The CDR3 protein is CASSQASSTRNSPLHF. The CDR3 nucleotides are TGTGCCAGCAGCCAAGCGTCGTCAACGCGAAATTCACCCCTCCACTTT.

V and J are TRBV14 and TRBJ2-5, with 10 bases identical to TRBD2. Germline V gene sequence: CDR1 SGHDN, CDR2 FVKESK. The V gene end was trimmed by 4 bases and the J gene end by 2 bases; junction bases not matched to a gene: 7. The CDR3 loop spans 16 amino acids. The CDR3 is CASSRYSGGRQETQYF. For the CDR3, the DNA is TGTGCCAGCAGCCGTTATAGCGGGGGGCGACAAGAGACCCAGTACTTC.

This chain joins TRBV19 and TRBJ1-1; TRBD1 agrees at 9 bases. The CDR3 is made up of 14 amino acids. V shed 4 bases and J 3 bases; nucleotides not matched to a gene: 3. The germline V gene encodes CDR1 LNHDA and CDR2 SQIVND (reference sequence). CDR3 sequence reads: CASSTRQGDTEAFF. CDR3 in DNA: TGTGCCAGTAGTACAAGACAGGGGGACACTGAAGCTTTCTTT.

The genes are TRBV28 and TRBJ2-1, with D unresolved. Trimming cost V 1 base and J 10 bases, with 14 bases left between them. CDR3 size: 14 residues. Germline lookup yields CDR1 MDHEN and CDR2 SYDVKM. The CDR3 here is CASSLLTPLEEQFF. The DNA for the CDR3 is TGTGCCAGCAGTTTATTAACCCCCCTAGAGGAGCAGTTCTTC.

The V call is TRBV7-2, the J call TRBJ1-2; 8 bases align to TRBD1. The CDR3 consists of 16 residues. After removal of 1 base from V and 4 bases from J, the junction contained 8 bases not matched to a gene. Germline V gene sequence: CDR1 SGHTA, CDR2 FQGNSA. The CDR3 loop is CASSLGQGSIAYGYTF. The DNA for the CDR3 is TGTGCCAGCAGCTTAGGACAGGGGAGCATAGCCTATGGCTACACCTTC.